This T cell receptor beta chain was sequenced during a study of regulatory T cells. Amplification used 52 TRBV primers and 13 TRBJ primers. Produced via immunoSEQ multiplex PCR; TCRdb's table is partial and in-frame only. The table records roughly 15,000 clones, more than 85% of them present only once. This clonotype was obtained from a person aged 18 to 35 with CD3G deficiency. Material: CD8+ T cells sorted from blood.

CDR3 nucleotide sequence: TGTGCCAGCAGCGATGGAGATACGCAGTATTTT. It codes for CASSDGDTQYF. This sequence joins TRBV7-9 and TRBJ2-3, with D unresolved. The CDR3 covers 11 residues. Germline CDR1 and CDR2: SEHNR and FQNEAQ (reference sequence). The ends were cut back, 5 bases at V and 5 bases at J, with 5 bases in the middle.